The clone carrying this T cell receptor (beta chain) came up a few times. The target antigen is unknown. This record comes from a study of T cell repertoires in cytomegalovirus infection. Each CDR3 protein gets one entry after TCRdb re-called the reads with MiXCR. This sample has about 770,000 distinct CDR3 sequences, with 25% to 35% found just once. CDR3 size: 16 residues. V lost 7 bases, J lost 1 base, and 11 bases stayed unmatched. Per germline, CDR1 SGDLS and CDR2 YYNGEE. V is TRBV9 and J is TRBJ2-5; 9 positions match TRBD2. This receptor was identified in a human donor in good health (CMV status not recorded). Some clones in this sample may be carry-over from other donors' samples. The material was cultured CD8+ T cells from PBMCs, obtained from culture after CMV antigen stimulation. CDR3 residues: CASAMGERGAQETQYF. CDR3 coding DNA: TGTGCCAGCGCCATGGGAGAGCGGGGGGCCCAAGAGACCCAGTACTTC.